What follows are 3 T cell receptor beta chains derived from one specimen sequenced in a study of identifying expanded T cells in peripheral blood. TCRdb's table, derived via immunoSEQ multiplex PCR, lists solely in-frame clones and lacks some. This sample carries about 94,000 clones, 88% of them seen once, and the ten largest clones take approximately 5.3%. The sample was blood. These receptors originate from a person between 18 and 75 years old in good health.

For the CDR3, the DNA is TGTGCCAGCAGCAAGGAGCGGGAGGACTTGATAGAGACCCAGTACTTC. The encoded protein is CASSKEREDLIETQYF. J is TRBJ2-5 and V is TRBV11-3; the match to TRBD2 covers 9 bases. The CDR3 has 16 residues. The germline V gene has CDR1 SGHNT and CDR2 YENEEA. V lost 5 bases and J lost 4; bases outside the gene matches: 11.

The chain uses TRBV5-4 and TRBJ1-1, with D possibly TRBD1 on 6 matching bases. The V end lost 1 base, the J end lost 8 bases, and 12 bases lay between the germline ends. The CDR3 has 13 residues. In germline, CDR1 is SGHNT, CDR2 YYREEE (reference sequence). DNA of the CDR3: TGTGCCAGCAGCTTGCCGGGGGCCCCCGAAGCTTTCTTT. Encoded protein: CASSLPGAPEAFF.

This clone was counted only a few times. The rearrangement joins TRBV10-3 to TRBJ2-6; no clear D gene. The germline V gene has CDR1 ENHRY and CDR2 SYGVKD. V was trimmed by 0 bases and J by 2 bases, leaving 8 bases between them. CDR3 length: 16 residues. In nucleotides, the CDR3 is TGTGCCATCAGTGAGTCGGGTGCTACTGGGGCCAACGTCCTGACTTTC. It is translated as CAISESGATGANVLTF.